What follows are 18 T cell receptor beta chains derived from one specimen sequenced in a study of response to subunit inactivated influenza vaccine. TCRdb passed the RT-PCR reads through MiXCR, listing each CDR3 protein once. The sample lists about 160,000 distinct CDR3 sequences, about 10% occurring once. Sequencing used CD8+ T cells sorted from PBMCs, obtained 23 months after vaccination. These receptor sequences come from a man aged 50 to 69 who received an inactivated influenza vaccine.

In DNA form, the CDR3 reads TGTGCCAGCAGTTTTGGGGCCCAGGGGAACCAAGAGACCCAGTACTTC. Translated, it gives CASSFGAQGNQETQYF. The chain recombines TRBV28 with TRBJ2-5; TRBD1 is a possible D gene (6 bases). The CDR3 extends over 16 amino acids. The germline V gene encodes CDR1 MDHEN and CDR2 SYDVKM. Trimming shortened V by 3 bases and J by 0 bases, and 14 bases separated the two germline ends.

There are many counts of this clonotype. V usage is TRBV25-1 and J usage is TRBJ2-7, with unresolved D. The CDR3 runs 11 residues. Looked up from germline, CDR1 is MGHDK and CDR2 is SYGVNS. V lost 8 bases and J 7 bases, leaving 12 bases between the germline ends. CDR3 protein: CASSYGQEQYF. The CDR3 DNA sequence: TGTGCCAGCTCATATGGTCAGGAGCAGTACTTC.

CDR3 DNA: TGTGCCAGCAGCTTTACGGCACGCAGGGGGGATACGCAGTATTTT. Protein sequence: CASSFTARRGDTQYF. The rearrangement uses TRBV7-2 and TRBJ2-3; 7 positions match TRBD1. Germline trimming cut 3 bases from V and 6 bases from J; bases unmatched to any gene: 9. The CDR3 is made up of 15 amino acids. CDR1 SGHTA and CDR2 FQGNSA come from the germline V gene.

This clonotype was observed at least ten times. The genes are TRBV7-6 and TRBJ2-1; D is possibly TRBD2 (6 bases). The germline gives CDR1 SGHVS, CDR2 FNYEAQ. V lost 3 bases and J 0 bases, leaving 12 bases between the germline ends. The CDR3 contains 16 residues. CDR3 residues: CASSFEAGSSYNEQFF. The CDR3 region has the DNA TGTGCCAGCAGCTTTGAGGCGGGATCCTCCTACAATGAGCAGTTCTTC.

This clonotype was observed many times. The chain carries TRBV10-3 and TRBJ2-5, with no clear D. Germline CDR1 ENHRY, CDR2 SYGVKD. V was shortened by 6 bases and J by 3 bases, with 17 bases between the two germline ends. The CDR3 runs to 15 residues. DNA of the CDR3: TGTGCCATCAGCCAAGGTGGAGCTTCGGAAGAGACCCAGTACTTC. Its translation: CAISQGGASEETQYF.

The chain joins TRBV2 to TRBJ1-1; D gene ambiguous. Germline V lookup: CDR1 SNHLY, CDR2 FYNNEI. The CDR3 sequence is 13 residues long. V gave up 2 bases and J gave up 5 bases, with 9 bases separating them. The CDR3 region is CASSEYAVTEAFF. The CDR3 DNA reads TGTGCCAGCAGTGAATATGCGGTTACTGAAGCTTTCTTT.

This clonotype was counted only a few times. This chain joins TRBV20-1 and TRBJ2-7; possible D gene TRBD1, 7 bases. V was clipped by 3 bases and J by 4 bases, with 13 bases between them. Germline V gene sequence: CDR1 DFQATT, CDR2 SNEGSKA (reference sequence). This CDR3 is 13 amino acids long. Written as DNA, the CDR3 is TGCAGTGCTAGCACAGGGGAGGCGTACGAGCAGTACTTC. This sequence encodes CSASTGEAYEQYF.

This clonotype was seen a few times. The rearrangement uses TRBV7-2 and TRBJ2-5; 10 bases are shared with TRBD2. Germline V gene lookup returns CDR1 SGHTA and CDR2 FQGNSA. Trimming took 5 bases from V and 2 from J; bases not matched to a gene: 8. The CDR3 contains 16 residues. CDR3 amino acids: CASSRHTSGKQETQYF. The CDR3, as DNA: TGTGCCAGCAGCCGGCATACTAGCGGGAAACAAGAGACCCAGTACTTC.

The chain combines TRBV7-9 with TRBJ2-7, with a weak D call TRBD1 (5 bases). The CDR3 runs to 14 residues. The V end lost 1 base, the J end lost 2 bases, and 9 bases lay between the germline ends. Germline V CDR1 and CDR2: SEHNR, FQNEAQ (reference sequence). The chain's CDR3 is CASSLGGKTYEQYF. The CDR3 region has the DNA TGTGCCAGCAGCTTAGGGGGCAAGACCTACGAGCAGTACTTC.

There are a few counts of this clonotype. The V and J genes are TRBV20-1 and TRBJ2-1; perhaps TRBD1 as D (5 bases). Trimming stripped 1 base from V and 9 bases from J, with 10 bases between. From germline, CDR1 is DFQATT and CDR2 SNEGSKA (reference sequence). CDR3 size: 12 residues. The CDR3 coding sequence is TGCAGTGCTAGAGTTGGGGCCTCTGAGCAGTTCTTC. As protein: CSARVGASEQFF.

This clonotype has a handful of counts. The V call is TRBV12-3 or TRBV12-4, the J call TRBJ2-1; TRBD2 agrees at 16 bases. V was clipped by 5 bases and J by 9 bases; unmatched bases: 7. CDR3 length: 16 amino acids. CDR3 DNA sequence: TGTGCCAGCAGTCGCGCGGGACTAGCGGGGGGGCGTGAGCAGTTCTTC. Translating gives CASSRAGLAGGREQFF.

The chain combines TRBV7-6 with TRBJ2-2, with 8 positions matching TRBD1. J gave up 6 bases and V 5 bases, and 2 bases lay outside the gene matches. Germline V gene sequence: CDR1 SGHVS, CDR2 FNYEAQ. CDR3 length: 13 residues. CDR3 amino acids: CASSPTGAGELFF. CDR3 bases: TGTGCCAGCAGCCCGACAGGGGCCGGGGAGCTGTTTTTT.

This clonotype appeared a few times. This rearrangement joins TRBV10-3 to TRBJ2-6; no firm D call. Per germline, CDR1 ENHRY and CDR2 SYGVKD. CDR3 length: 16 residues. Trimming left V 0 bases short and J 0 bases short, with 6 bases between. This CDR3 is CAISESWNSGANVLTF. CDR3 bases: TGTGCCATCAGTGAGTCCTGGAACTCTGGGGCCAACGTCCTGACTTTC.

V usage is TRBV6-5 and J usage is TRBJ2-7; 8 bases match TRBD1. CDR3 length: 14 residues. Trimming cost V 2 bases and J 3 bases; bases outside gene matches: 3. The germline V gene encodes CDR1 MNHEY and CDR2 SVGAGI. CDR3 loop: CASSYGQGNYEQYF. The DNA for the CDR3 is TGTGCCAGCAGTTACGGACAGGGAAACTACGAGCAGTACTTC.

The table lists this clonotype with a few counts. This chain links TRBV7-8 with TRBJ2-5, with 11 bases aligning to TRBD2. The length of the CDR3 is 17 residues. CDR1 is SGHVS and CDR2 is FQNEAQ in the germline V gene. V was clipped by 5 bases and J by 4 bases; unmatched bases: 12. CDR3 sequence reads: CASSLWIAGGPGETQYF. The CDR3 coding sequence is TGTGCCAGCAGCCTCTGGATAGCGGGAGGGCCAGGAGAGACCCAGTACTTC. Complete variable domain (other parts from reference TRBV7-8 and TRBJ2-5): GAGVSQSPRYKVAKRGQDVALRCDPISGHVSLFWYQQALGQGPEFLTYFQNEAQLDKSGLPSDRFFAERPEGSVSTLKIQRTQQEDSAVYLCASSLWIAGGPGETQYFGPGTRLLVL.

This clonotype was seen only a few times. The V call is TRBV12-3 or TRBV12-4, the J call TRBJ2-2; 12 nucleotides match TRBD2. After removal of 7 bases from V and 4 bases from J, the junction contained 7 bases not matched to a gene. The CDR3 consists of 16 residues. CDR3 bases: TGTGCCAGCACCGGACTAGCGGGACTATCCACCGGGGAGCTGTTTTTT. Translation gives CASTGLAGLSTGELFF.

This clonotype was found many times. The chain joins TRBV7-2 to TRBJ2-1; 8 bases align to TRBD2. The CDR3 length is 15 residues. Germline V gene lookup returns CDR1 SGHTA and CDR2 FQGNSA. J gave up 4 bases and V 4 bases, and 6 bases lay outside the gene matches. The CDR3 sequence: CASSSAAGGYNEQFF. The CDR3 DNA reads as TGTGCCAGCAGCTCGGCGGCGGGGGGTTACAATGAGCAGTTCTTC.

The genes are TRBV28 and TRBJ2-5; 9 bases match TRBD1. The CDR3 is made up of 20 amino acids. CDR1 is MDHEN and CDR2 is SYDVKM in the germline V gene. V was clipped by 2 bases and J by 3 bases; unmatched bases: 19. CDR3 protein: CASSLPETEGTGSKEETQYF. In DNA, the CDR3 is TGTGCCAGCAGTTTACCTGAAACGGAGGGGACAGGGTCTAAAGAAGAGACCCAGTACTTC.